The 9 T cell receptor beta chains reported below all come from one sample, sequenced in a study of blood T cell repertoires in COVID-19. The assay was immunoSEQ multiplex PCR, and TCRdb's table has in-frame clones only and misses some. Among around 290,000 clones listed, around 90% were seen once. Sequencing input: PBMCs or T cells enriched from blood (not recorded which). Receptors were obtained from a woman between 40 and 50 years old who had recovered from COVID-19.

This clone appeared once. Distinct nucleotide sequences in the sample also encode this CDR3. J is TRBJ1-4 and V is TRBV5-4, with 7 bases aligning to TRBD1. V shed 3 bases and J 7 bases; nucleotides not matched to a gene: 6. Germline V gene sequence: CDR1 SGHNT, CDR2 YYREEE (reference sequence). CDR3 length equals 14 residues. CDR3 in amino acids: CASSSGTDSEKLFF. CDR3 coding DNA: TGTGCCAGCAGCTCCGGGACAGACAGTGAAAAACTGTTTTTT.

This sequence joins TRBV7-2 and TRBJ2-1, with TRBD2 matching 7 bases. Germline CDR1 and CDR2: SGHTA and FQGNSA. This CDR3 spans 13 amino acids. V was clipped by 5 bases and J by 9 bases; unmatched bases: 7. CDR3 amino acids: CASSRWTSAEQFF. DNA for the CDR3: TGTGCCAGCAGCCGATGGACTAGTGCTGAGCAGTTCTTC.

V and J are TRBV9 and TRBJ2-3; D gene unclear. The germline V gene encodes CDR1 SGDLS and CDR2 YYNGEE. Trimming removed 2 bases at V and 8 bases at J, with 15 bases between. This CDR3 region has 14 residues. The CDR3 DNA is TGTGCCAGCAGCGTCACGACGGCGCAGGCTACGCAGTATTTT. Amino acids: CASSVTTAQATQYF.

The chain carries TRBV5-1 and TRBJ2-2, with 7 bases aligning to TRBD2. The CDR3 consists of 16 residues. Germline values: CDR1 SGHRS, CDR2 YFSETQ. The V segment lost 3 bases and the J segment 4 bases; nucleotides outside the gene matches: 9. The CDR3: CASSSETSYATGELFF. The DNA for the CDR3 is TGCGCCAGCAGCTCAGAGACTAGCTACGCCACCGGGGAGCTGTTTTTT.

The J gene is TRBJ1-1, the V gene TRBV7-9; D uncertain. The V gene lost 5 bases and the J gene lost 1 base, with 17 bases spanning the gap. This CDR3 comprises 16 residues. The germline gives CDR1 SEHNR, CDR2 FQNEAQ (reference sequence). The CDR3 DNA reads TGTGCCAGCAGCGCCCTATTCCTACGAGCGAACACTGAAGCTTTCTTT. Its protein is CASSALFLRANTEAFF. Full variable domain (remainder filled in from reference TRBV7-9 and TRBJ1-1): DTGVSQNPRHKITKRGQNVTFRCDPISEHNRLYWYRQTLGQGPEFLTYFQNEAQLEKSRLLSDRFSAERPKGSFSTLEIQRTEQGDSAMYLCASSALFLRANTEAFFGQGTRLTVV.

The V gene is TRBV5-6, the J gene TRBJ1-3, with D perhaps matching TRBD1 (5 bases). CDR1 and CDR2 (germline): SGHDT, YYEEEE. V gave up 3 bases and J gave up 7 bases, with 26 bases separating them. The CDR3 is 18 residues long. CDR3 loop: CASSSEGPGLSLRNTIYF. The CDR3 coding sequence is TGTGCCAGCAGCTCCGAAGGGCCAGGGCTTAGTCTGAGGAACACCATATATTTT.

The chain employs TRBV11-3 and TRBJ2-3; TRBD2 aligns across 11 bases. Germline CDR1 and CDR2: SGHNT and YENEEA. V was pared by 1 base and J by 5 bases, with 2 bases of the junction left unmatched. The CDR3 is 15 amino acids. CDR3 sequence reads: CASSLGTSGGDTQYF. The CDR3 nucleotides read TGTGCCAGCAGCTTAGGTACTAGCGGGGGAGATACGCAGTATTTT. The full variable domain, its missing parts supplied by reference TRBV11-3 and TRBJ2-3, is EAGVVQSPRYKIIEKKQPVAFWCNPISGHNTLYWYLQNLGQGPELLIRYENEEAVDDSQLPKDRFSAERLKGVDSTLKIQPAELGDSAVYLCASSLGTSGGDTQYFGPGTRLTVL.

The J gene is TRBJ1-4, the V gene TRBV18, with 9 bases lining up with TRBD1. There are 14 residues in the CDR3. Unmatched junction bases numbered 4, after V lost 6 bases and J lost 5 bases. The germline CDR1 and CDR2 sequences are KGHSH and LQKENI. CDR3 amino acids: CASSSGTGNEKLFF. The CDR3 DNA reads TGTGCCAGCTCGTCCGGGACAGGGAATGAAAAACTGTTTTTT.

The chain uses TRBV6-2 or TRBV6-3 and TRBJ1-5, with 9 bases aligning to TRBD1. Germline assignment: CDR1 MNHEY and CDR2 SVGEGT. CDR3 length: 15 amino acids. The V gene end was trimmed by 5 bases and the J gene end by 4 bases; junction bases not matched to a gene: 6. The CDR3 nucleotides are TGTGCCAGCAGTAGACAGGGGGATGGTAATCAGCCCCAGCATTTT. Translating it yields CASSRQGDGNQPQHF.